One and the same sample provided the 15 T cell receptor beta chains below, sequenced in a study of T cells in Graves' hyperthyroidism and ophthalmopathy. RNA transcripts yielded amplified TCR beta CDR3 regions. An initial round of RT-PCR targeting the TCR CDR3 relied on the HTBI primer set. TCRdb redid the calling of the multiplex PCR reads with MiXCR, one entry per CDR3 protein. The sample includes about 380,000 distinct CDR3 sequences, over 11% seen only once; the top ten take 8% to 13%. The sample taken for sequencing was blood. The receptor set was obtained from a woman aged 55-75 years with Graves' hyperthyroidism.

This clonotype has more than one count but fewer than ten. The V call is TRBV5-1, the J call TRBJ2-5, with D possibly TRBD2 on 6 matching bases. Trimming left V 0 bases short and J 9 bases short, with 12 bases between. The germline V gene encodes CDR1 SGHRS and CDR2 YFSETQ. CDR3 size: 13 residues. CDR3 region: CASSLAFGDSQYF. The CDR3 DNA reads TGCGCCAGCAGCTTGGCCTTCGGGGACTCCCAGTACTTC.

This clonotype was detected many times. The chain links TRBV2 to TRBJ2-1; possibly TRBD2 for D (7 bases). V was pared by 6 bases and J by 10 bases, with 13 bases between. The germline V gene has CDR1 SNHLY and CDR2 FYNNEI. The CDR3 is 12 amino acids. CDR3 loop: CASSRGAGEQFF. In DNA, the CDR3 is TGTGCCAGCAGCCGGGGGGCGGGGGAGCAGTTCTTC.

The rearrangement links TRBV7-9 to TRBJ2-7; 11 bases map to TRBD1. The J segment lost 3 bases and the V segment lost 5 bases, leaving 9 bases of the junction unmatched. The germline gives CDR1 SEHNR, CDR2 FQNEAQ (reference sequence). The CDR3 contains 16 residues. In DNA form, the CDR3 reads TGTGCCAGCAGCGTACCCCCCGGGACAGGGGGCTACGAGCAGTACTTC. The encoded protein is CASSVPPGTGGYEQYF.

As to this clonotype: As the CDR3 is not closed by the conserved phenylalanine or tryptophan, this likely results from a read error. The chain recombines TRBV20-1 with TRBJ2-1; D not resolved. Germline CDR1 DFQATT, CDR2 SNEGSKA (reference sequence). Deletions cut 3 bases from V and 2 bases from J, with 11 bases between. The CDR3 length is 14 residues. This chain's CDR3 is CSASGEYAYNEQFL. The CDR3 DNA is TGCAGTGCTAGTGGAGAGTACGCCTACAATGAGCAGTTCCTC.

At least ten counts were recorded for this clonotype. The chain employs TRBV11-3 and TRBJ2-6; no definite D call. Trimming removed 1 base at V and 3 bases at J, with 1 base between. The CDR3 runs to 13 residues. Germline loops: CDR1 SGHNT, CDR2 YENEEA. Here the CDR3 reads CASSLGGANVLTF. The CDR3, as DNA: TGTGCCAGCAGCTTAGGTGGGGCCAACGTCCTGACTTTC.

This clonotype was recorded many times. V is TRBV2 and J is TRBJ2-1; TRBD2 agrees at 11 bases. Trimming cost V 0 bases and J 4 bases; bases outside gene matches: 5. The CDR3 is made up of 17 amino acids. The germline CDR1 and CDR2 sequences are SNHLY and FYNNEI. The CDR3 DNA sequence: TGTGCCAGCAGTGAAGCGAAGTCTAGCGGGAGGTACAATGAGCAGTTCTTC. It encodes CASSEAKSSGRYNEQFF.

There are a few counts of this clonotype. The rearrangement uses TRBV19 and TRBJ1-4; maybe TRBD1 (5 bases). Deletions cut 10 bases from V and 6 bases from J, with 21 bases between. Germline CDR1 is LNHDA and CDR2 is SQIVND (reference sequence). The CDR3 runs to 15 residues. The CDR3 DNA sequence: TGTGCCACCAAGTATGGAGGGGCACGGGATGAAAAACTGTTTTTT. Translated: CATKYGGARDEKLFF.

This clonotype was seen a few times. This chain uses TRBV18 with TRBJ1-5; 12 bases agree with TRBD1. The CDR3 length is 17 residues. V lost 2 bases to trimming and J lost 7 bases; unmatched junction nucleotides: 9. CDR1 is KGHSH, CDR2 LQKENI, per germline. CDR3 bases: TGTGCCAGCTCACCAAACAGCGGGACAGGGGGCCGGCAGCCCCAGCATTTT. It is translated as CASSPNSGTGGRQPQHF.

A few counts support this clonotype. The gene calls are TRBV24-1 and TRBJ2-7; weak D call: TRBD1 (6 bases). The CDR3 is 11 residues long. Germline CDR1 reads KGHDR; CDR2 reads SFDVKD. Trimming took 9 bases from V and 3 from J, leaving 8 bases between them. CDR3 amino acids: CATQGRYEQYF. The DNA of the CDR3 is TGTGCCACCCAGGGGCGCTACGAGCAGTACTTC.

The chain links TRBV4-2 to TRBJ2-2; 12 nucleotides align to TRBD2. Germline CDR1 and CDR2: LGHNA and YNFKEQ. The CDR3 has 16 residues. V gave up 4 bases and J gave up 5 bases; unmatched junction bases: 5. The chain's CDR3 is CASSRRLAGETGELFF. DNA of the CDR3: TGTGCCAGCAGCCGCCGACTAGCGGGAGAAACCGGGGAGCTGTTTTTT.

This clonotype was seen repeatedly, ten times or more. The CDR3 nucleotides read TGTGCCAGCTCACCACGGGGCAGCCACAATGAGCAGTTCTTC. It encodes CASSPRGSHNEQFF. The rearrangement uses TRBV18 and TRBJ2-1, with D possibly matching TRBD1 (5 bases). The CDR3 runs to 14 residues. Trimming cost V 1 base and J 5 bases, with 9 bases left between them. CDR1 is KGHSH, CDR2 LQKENI, per germline.

CDR3 bases: TGCGCCAGCAGCTTGGATAGCAACGGGGAGCTGTTTTTT. Its translation is CASSLDSNGELFF. The V gene is TRBV5-1, the J gene TRBJ2-2; D is undetermined. Per germline, CDR1 SGHRS and CDR2 YFSETQ. There are 13 residues in the CDR3. Trimming shortened V by 0 bases and J by 7 bases, and 7 bases separated the two germline ends.

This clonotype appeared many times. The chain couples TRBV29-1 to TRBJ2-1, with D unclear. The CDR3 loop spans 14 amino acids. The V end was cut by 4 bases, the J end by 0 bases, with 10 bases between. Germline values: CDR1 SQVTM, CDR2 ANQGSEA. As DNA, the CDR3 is TGCAGCGTTGTTCCTACGAGCTCCTACAATGAGCAGTTCTTC. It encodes CSVVPTSSYNEQFF.

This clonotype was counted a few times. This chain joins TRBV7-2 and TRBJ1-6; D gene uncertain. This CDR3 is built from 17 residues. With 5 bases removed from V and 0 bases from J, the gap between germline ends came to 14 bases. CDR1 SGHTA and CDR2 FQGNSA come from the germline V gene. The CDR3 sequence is CASSPAGFSSYNSPLHF. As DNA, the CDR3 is TGTGCCAGCAGCCCAGCGGGGTTTAGCTCCTATAATTCACCCCTCCACTTT.

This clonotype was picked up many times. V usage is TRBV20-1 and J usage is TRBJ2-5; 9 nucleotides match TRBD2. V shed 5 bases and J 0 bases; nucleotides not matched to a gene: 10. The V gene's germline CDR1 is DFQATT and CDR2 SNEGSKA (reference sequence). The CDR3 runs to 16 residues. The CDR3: CSASWGSGSYQETQYF. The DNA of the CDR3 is TGCAGTGCTTCGTGGGGTAGCGGGAGTTACCAAGAGACCCAGTACTTC.